Listed below are T cell receptor beta chains from one sample, sequenced in a study of blood T cell repertoires in COVID-19. Method: immunoSEQ multiplex PCR; TCRdb's copy keeps in-frame clones and lacks some. Of approximately 180,000 clones in the sample, over 75% were seen once. The sequencing input was peripheral blood. The receptor source for this set is a person aged 70 to 80 with COVID-19, enrolled during active disease. Both conserved end residues are part of each CDR3. Each record gives: J gene, clone size, D gene, V gene, CDR3 protein, CDR3 DNA. D genes are given only for firm matches. Clone size is stated in some rows and not others, as once, few, many or a class when expanded.

>TRBJ2-2|NA|NA|TRBV29-1
CSVEWASADGELFF
TGCAGCGTTGAATGGGCTAGCGCCGACGGGGAGCTGTTTTTT
>TRBJ2-1|NA|NA|TRBV19
CASNGARNEQFF
TGTGCCAGTAACGGAGCAAGGAATGAGCAGTTCTTC
>TRBJ1-2|NA|NA|TRBV6-5
CASLRREVYGYTF
TGTGCCAGCCTCCGGAGGGAGGTCTATGGCTACACCTTC
>TRBJ1-2|NA|NA|TRBV5-1
CASSLDVGSGHTF
TGCGCCAGCAGCTTGGATGTGGGGAGCGGCCACACCTTC
>TRBJ2-3|NA|NA|TRBV24-1
CATSAGLPDTQYF
TGTGCCACCAGTGCGGGTTTACCAGATACGCAGTATTTT
>TRBJ1-2|NA|TRBD1|TRBV7-2
CASSPDRDDYGYTF
TGTGCCAGCAGCCCAGACAGGGACGACTATGGCTACACCTTC
>TRBJ2-1|NA|NA|TRBV21-1
CARQRGGRYNEQFF
TGTGCCAGACAAAGGGGGGGCCGTTACAATGAGCAGTTCTTC
>TRBJ1-6|few|TRBD1|TRBV5-4
CASNRGGPGVSPLHF
TGTGCCAGCAACAGGGGAGGCCCCGGGGTTTCACCCCTCCACTTT
>TRBJ2-5|few|TRBD2|TRBV28
CASSSSPGTRQETQYF
TGTGCCAGCAGTTCCTCACCCGGGACTAGACAAGAGACCCAGTACTTC
>TRBJ1-3|NA|NA|TRBV9
CASSVDSNSGNTIYF
TGTGCCAGCAGCGTAGACAGTAACTCTGGAAACACCATATATTTT
>TRBJ1-5|NA|NA|TRBV4-1
CASSQDRGSNQPQHF
TGCGCCAGCAGCCAAGACAGGGGAAGCAATCAGCCCCAGCATTTT
>TRBJ1-4|once|TRBD1|TRBV3-1/TRBV3-2
CASSQGTGGGYYEKLFF
TGTGCCAGCAGCCAGGGGACAGGGGGCGGCTATTATGAAAAACTGTTTTTT
>TRBJ1-4|NA|TRBD1|TRBV11-3
CASSILKDRDSYFDEKLFF
TGTGCCAGCAGCATCCTGAAGGACAGGGATTCTTATTTTGATGAAAAACTGTTTTTT
>TRBJ1-1|NA|NA|TRBV5-1
CASNTAGGTEAFF
TGCGCCAGCAACACAGCCGGGGGCACTGAAGCTTTCTTT
>TRBJ1-5|NA|TRBD1|TRBV19
CASSITDRISNQPQHF
TGTGCCAGTAGTATAACGGACAGGATTAGCAATCAGCCCCAGCATTTT
>TRBJ2-5|NA|TRBD1|TRBV5-1
CASSLARQGAGETQYF
TGCGCCAGCAGCTTGGCCCGACAGGGGGCAGGGGAGACCCAGTACTTC
>TRBJ2-5|NA|NA|TRBV18
CASSPTRNQETQYF
TGTGCCAGCTCACCGACCAGGAACCAAGAGACCCAGTACTTC
>TRBJ1-2|NA|NA|TRBV7-8
CASSLRSGTNYGYTF
TGTGCCAGCAGCCTCAGAAGCGGTACTAACTATGGCTACACCTTC
>TRBJ2-7|NA|NA|TRBV21-1
CASSKPDTGPNTYEQYF
TGTGCCAGCAGCAAGCCCGACACAGGGCCCAATACCTACGAGCAGTACTTC
>TRBJ1-6|NA|TRBD1|TRBV7-2
CASKGGAYNSPLHF
TGTGCCAGCAAAGGGGGCGCCTATAATTCACCCCTCCACTTT
>TRBJ2-5|NA|TRBD2|TRBV4-1
CASSQRSSAGASQGRETQYF
TGCGCCAGCAGCCAGCGATCCTCAGCGGGAGCGAGTCAAGGTCGGGAGACCCAGTACTTC
>TRBJ2-5|NA|NA|TRBV28
CASSLGRKTQYF
TGTGCCAGCAGTTTAGGGCGCAAGACCCAGTACTTC
>TRBJ2-7|NA|TRBD1|TRBV27
CASSYLRDSPYEQYF
TGTGCCAGCAGTTACCTCCGGGACAGTCCCTACGAGCAGTACTTC
>TRBJ1-2|NA|NA|TRBV27
CASSWGLDYGYTF
TGTGCCAGCAGTTGGGGGCTCGACTATGGCTACACCTTC
>TRBJ2-2|once|NA|TRBV29-1
CSVAPQGTGELFF
TGCAGCGTCGCGCCGCAGGGGACCGGGGAGCTGTTTTTT
>TRBJ2-3|NA|NA|TRBV4-1
CASSHPGLDTQYF
TGCGCCAGCAGCCACCCCGGTCTTGATACGCAGTATTTT
>TRBJ2-3|NA|NA|TRBV29-1
CSVVRDRYGTDTQYF
TGCAGCGTTGTTCGGGATCGGTACGGCACAGATACGCAGTATTTT
>TRBJ2-1|few|TRBD2|TRBV14
CASSQLPGLAGSSYNEQFF
TGTGCCAGCAGCCAATTACCGGGACTAGCGGGAAGCTCCTACAATGAGCAGTTCTTC
>TRBJ1-1|once|NA|TRBV12-3/TRBV12-4
CASSLGLITEAFF
TGTGCCAGCAGTTTAGGACTTATCACTGAAGCTTTCTTT
>TRBJ1-2|NA|NA|TRBV6-2/TRBV6-3
CASSQGGPRYGYTF
TGTGCCAGCAGCCAAGGGGGACCGCGCTATGGCTACACCTTC
>TRBJ1-2|NA|NA|TRBV20-1
CRADYGYTF
TGCAGGGCGGACTATGGCTACACCTTC
>TRBJ2-2|few|TRBD2|TRBV5-1
CASTHGGVNTGELFF
TGCGCCAGCACCCACGGGGGGGTGAACACCGGGGAGCTGTTTTTT
>TRBJ2-1|NA|TRBD2|TRBV19
CASMGERGRINEQFF
TGTGCCAGTATGGGGGAGCGGGGGAGGATCAATGAGCAGTTCTTC
>TRBJ1-5|NA|NA|TRBV19
CASSLAGRNQPQHF
TGTGCCAGTAGCCTGGCGGGTAGGAATCAGCCCCAGCATTTT
>TRBJ2-1|once|NA|TRBV6-4
CASSDSLGGEQFF
TGTGCCAGCAGTGACTCGCTAGGTGGTGAGCAGTTCTTC
>TRBJ2-1|NA|TRBD2|TRBV27
CASSSGGTNEQFF
TGTGCCAGCAGTAGCGGGGGGACGAATGAGCAGTTCTTC
>TRBJ1-3|NA|NA|TRBV5-5
CASSPDRNSGNTIYF
TGTGCCAGCAGTCCCGACAGAAACTCTGGAAACACCATATATTTT
>TRBJ2-1|NA|NA|TRBV5-5
CASSLKGSGGEQFF
TGTGCCAGCAGCCTCAAAGGATCGGGTGGTGAGCAGTTCTTC
>TRBJ2-2|NA|NA|TRBV10-3
CATSLPQGLNTGELFF
TGTGCCACTTCCTTACCCCAGGGACTCAACACCGGGGAGCTGTTTTTT
>TRBJ1-1|NA|TRBD1|TRBV5-4
CASSLPGQMNTEAFF
TGTGCCAGCAGCTTGCCGGGACAGATGAACACTGAAGCTTTCTTT
>TRBJ2-7|NA|TRBD2|TRBV7-2
CASSPLAGSSYEQYF
TGTGCCAGCAGCCCCCTAGCGGGGAGCTCCTACGAGCAGTACTTC
>TRBJ1-1|NA|NA|TRBV9
CASSVAPGINTEAFF
TGTGCCAGCAGCGTAGCCCCAGGGATAAACACTGAAGCTTTCTTT
>TRBJ2-5|NA|TRBD2|TRBV2
CASRPPTLGTSGETQYF
TGTGCCAGCAGGCCCCCCACGCTCGGGACTAGCGGAGAGACCCAGTACTTC
>TRBJ2-7|NA|TRBD2|TRBV19
CASSIGTSGSILGSYEQYF
TGTGCCAGTAGTATAGGTACTAGCGGGAGTATCTTGGGGTCCTACGAGCAGTACTTC
>TRBJ2-7|NA|TRBD1|TRBV11-2
CASSLGQGVSYEQYF
TGTGCCAGCAGCTTGGGACAGGGGGTGTCCTACGAGCAGTACTTC
>TRBJ2-7|NA|TRBD1|TRBV6-4
CASSAGTEGDEQYF
TGTGCCAGCAGTGCCGGGACAGAGGGCGACGAGCAGTACTTC
>TRBJ1-5|NA|NA|TRBV18
CASSDTGNQPQHF
TGTGCCAGCTCGGATACAGGGAATCAGCCCCAGCATTTT
>TRBJ1-1|NA|NA|TRBV12-3/TRBV12-4
CASSPRGGGQAFF
TGTGCCAGCAGCCCTCGAGGCGGAGGCCAAGCTTTCTTT
>TRBJ2-3|NA|NA|TRBV7-2
CASSRLGGLDTQYF
TGTGCCAGCAGCCGTTTGGGGGGTTTAGATACGCAGTATTTT
>TRBJ1-3|NA|NA|TRBV9
CASSVADRRGTIYF
TGTGCCAGCAGCGTAGCAGACAGGCGAGGCACCATATATTTT
>TRBJ1-1|NA|TRBD1|TRBV7-9
CASSQRQTGVAEAFF
TGTGCCAGCAGCCAAAGACAGACAGGGGTGGCTGAAGCTTTCTTT
>TRBJ2-3|NA|NA|TRBV10-3
CAISDTAADTQYF
TGTGCCATCAGTGATACAGCGGCAGATACGCAGTATTTT
>TRBJ2-7|NA|TRBD2|TRBV19
CASSRSREGPYEQYF
TGTGCCAGTAGTAGATCCAGGGAGGGTCCCTACGAGCAGTACTTC
>TRBJ1-2|NA|NA|TRBV5-1
CASSPQSGGGYTF
TGCGCCAGCAGCCCCCAGTCCGGAGGTGGCTACACCTTC
>TRBJ2-3|NA|TRBD2|TRBV14
CASSPSGMLTDTQYF
TGTGCCAGCAGCCCTAGCGGGATGCTAACAGATACGCAGTATTTT